Presented here are 15 T cell receptor beta chains from one specimen sequenced in a study of cytomegalovirus exposure and HLA in healthy donors. It was with 60 Vbeta and 13 Jbeta primers that the PCR ran. This table comes from immunoSEQ multiplex PCR, and its TCRdb copy is limited to in-frame clones, with some not included. The profile shows around 45,000 clones, approximately 67% of them singletons. Sequences were obtained from PBMCs. The receptors here all came from a man aged 30-40 years in good health and CMV-seronegative.

This chain links TRBV6-6 with TRBJ2-2; TRBD2 matches 9 bases. The trim removed 3 bases at V and 2 bases at J, leaving 4 bases unmatched. Germline lookup yields CDR1 MNHNY and CDR2 SVGAGI (reference sequence). The CDR3 has 16 residues. CDR3 protein: CASSYSGRPNTGELFF. CDR3 sequence (DNA): TGTGCCAGCAGTTATAGCGGGAGACCTAACACCGGGGAGCTGTTTTTT.

This clone was seen a handful of times. The V and J genes are TRBV5-1 and TRBJ2-1, with TRBD1 as a possible D gene (6 bases). Trimming took 4 bases from V and 9 from J, leaving 23 bases between them. The CDR3 extends over 16 amino acids. Germline V gives CDR1 SGHRS, CDR2 YFSETQ. The CDR3 sequence is CASSPRSPLGGSEQFF. The DNA of the CDR3 is TGCGCCAGCAGCCCACGGAGCCCTCTTGGGGGCTCTGAGCAGTTCTTC.

This sequence joins TRBV18 and TRBJ2-7, with 8 bases fitting TRBD2. The length of the CDR3 is 15 residues. The junction had 8 bases not matched to a gene; V was cut back by 1 base and J by 6 bases. From germline, CDR1 is KGHSH and CDR2 LQKENI. CDR3 protein: CASSPQETSALEQYF. In DNA, the CDR3 is TGTGCCAGCTCACCACAGGAGACTAGCGCCCTCGAGCAGTACTTC.

The J gene is TRBJ2-1, the V gene TRBV15, with 10 bases lining up with TRBD2. Germline CDR1 and CDR2: LNHNV and YYDKDF (reference sequence). CDR3 length equals 15 residues. V trimming: 1 base; J trimming: 7 bases; junction bases outside the gene matches: 4. The CDR3 nucleotides read TGTGCCACCAGCAGAGTGGCTAGCGGGAGTAATGAGCAGTTCTTC. Translation: CATSRVASGSNEQFF. The complete variable domain, with remaining parts taken from reference TRBV15 and TRBJ2-1, reads DAMVIQNPRYQVTQFGKPVTLSCSQTLNHNVMYWYQQKSSQAPKLLFHYYDKDFNNEADTPDNFQSRRPNTSFCFLDIRSPGLGDTAMYLCATSRVASGSNEQFFGPGTRLTVL.

The chain links TRBV19 to TRBJ2-5, with 8 positions matching TRBD2. J gave up 4 bases and V 5 bases, and 3 bases lay outside the gene matches. The length of the CDR3 is 13 residues. The V gene's germline CDR1 is LNHDA and CDR2 SQIVND (reference sequence). The CDR3 sequence: CASSQLAGETQYF. In DNA form, the CDR3 reads TGTGCCAGTAGTCAGCTAGCGGGAGAGACCCAGTACTTC.

The rearrangement uses TRBV5-4 and TRBJ1-1; tentatively, D is TRBD1 (6 bases). The CDR3 is 16 amino acids. The V gene's germline CDR1 is SGHNT and CDR2 YYREEE (reference sequence). Between the trimmed V and J ends, which lost 0 bases and 0 bases, there was a span of 12 bases. The CDR3 bases are TGTGCCAGCAGCTTGGCTAACAGGGACCTGAACACTGAAGCTTTCTTT. Protein sequence: CASSLANRDLNTEAFF.

This clone came up a few times. The rearrangement joins TRBV27 to TRBJ1-1, with unresolved D. This CDR3 contains 12 residues. Germline CDR1 reads MNHEY; CDR2 reads SMNVEV (reference sequence). V shed 4 bases and J shed 6 bases, with 9 bases lying between them. CDR3 nucleotides: TGTGCCAGCAGTTCGAACAGTGCTGAAGCTTTCTTT. This sequence encodes CASSSNSAEAFF.

This clone was seen once. CDR3 amino acids: CASSALSLTGELFF. As DNA, the CDR3 is TGTGCCAGCAGCGCACTTAGCCTGACCGGGGAGCTGTTTTTT. This chain connects TRBV9 to TRBJ2-2; no reliable D call. This CDR3 is built from 14 residues. The V end lost 3 bases, the J end lost 5 bases, and 11 bases lay between the germline ends. Germline CDR1 reads SGDLS; CDR2 reads YYNGEE.

This sequence joins TRBV7-7 and TRBJ2-5, with 11 bases lining up with TRBD2. Germline-derived CDR1 and CDR2 are SSHAT and FNYEAQ (reference sequence). This CDR3 contains 17 residues. Trimming at V came to 1 base and at J to 2 bases, leaving 6 bases not matched to a gene. The CDR3 here is CASSLGSVAGGQETQYF. Here the CDR3 DNA reads TGTGCCAGCAGCTTAGGCTCCGTAGCGGGAGGGCAAGAGACCCAGTACTTC.

The V and J genes are TRBV10-1 and TRBJ2-2, with 7 positions matching TRBD2. CDR1 is WNHNN, CDR2 SYGVQD, per germline (reference sequence). V was clipped by 1 base and J by 5 bases; unmatched bases: 4. There are 15 residues in the CDR3. The CDR3 protein is CASSEWQGGTGELFF. In nucleotides, the CDR3 is TGCGCCAGCAGTGAGTGGCAGGGAGGGACCGGGGAGCTGTTTTTT.

This clone has just one count. The rearrangement links TRBV7-2 to TRBJ2-5; D might be TRBD2 (6 bases). The germline V gene has CDR1 SGHTA and CDR2 FQGNSA. Trimming cost V 1 base and J 1 base, with 16 bases left between them. This CDR3 has 17 amino acids. The CDR3: CASSLVAAGRGQETQYF. The CDR3 DNA reads as TGTGCCAGCAGCTTAGTAGCGGCGGGAAGGGGCCAAGAGACCCAGTACTTC.

The chain uses TRBV12-5 and TRBJ1-2; no clear D. The CDR3 has 12 amino acids. V gave up 0 bases and J gave up 8 bases, with 7 bases separating them. CDR1 LGHNT and CDR2 FRNRAP come from the germline V gene. The CDR3 nucleotides read TGTGCTAGTGGTTTGGTACGGGGAGGCTACACCTTC. Translated: CASGLVRGGYTF.

The table lists this clone with a few counts. The J gene is TRBJ2-7, the V gene TRBV5-1, with 10 bases lining up with TRBD2. The trim removed 4 bases at V and 0 bases at J, leaving 10 bases unmatched. This CDR3 has 17 residues. The germline V gene encodes CDR1 SGHRS and CDR2 YFSETQ. This chain's CDR3 is CASSRGLAAQSSYEQYF. The CDR3, as DNA: TGCGCCAGCAGCCGAGGACTAGCGGCCCAGAGCTCCTACGAGCAGTACTTC.

The V call is TRBV7-9, the J call TRBJ1-2, with 7 bases that match TRBD1. The CDR3 runs 16 residues. Germline CDR1 SEHNR, CDR2 FQNEAQ (reference sequence). The ends lost 1 base at V and 0 bases at J; junction bases unmatched: 5. CDR3: CASSLGTGLANYGYTF. The CDR3 nucleotides read TGTGCCAGCAGCTTAGGGACAGGTCTTGCTAACTATGGCTACACCTTC.

This sequence joins TRBV5-4 and TRBJ2-7; D is undetermined. Trimming cost V 1 base and J 6 bases, with 8 bases left between them. The CDR3 runs to 12 residues. Per the germline V gene, CDR1 is SGHNT and CDR2 is YYREEE (reference sequence). The CDR3 nucleotides are TGTGCCAGCAGCTTGACCCCTAGCGAGCAGTACTTC. Amino acid sequence: CASSLTPSEQYF.